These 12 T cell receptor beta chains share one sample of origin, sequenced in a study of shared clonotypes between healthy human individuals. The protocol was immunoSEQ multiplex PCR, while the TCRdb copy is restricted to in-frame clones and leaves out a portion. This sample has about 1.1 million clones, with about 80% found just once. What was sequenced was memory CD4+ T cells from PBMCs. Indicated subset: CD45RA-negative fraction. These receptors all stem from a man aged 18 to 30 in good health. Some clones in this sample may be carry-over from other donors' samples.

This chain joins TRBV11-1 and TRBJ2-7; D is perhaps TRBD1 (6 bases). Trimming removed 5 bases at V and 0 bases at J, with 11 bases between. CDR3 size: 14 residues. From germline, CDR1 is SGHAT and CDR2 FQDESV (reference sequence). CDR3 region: CASSENRDSYEQYF. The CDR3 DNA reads TGTGCCAGCAGCGAGAACAGGGACTCCTACGAGCAGTACTTC.

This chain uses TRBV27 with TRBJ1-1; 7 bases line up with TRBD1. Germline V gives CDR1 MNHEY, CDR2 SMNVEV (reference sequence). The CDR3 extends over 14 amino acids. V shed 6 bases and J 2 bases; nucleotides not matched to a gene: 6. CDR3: CASRKTGENTEAFF. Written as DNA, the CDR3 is TGTGCCAGCAGGAAAACAGGGGAAAACACTGAAGCTTTCTTT.

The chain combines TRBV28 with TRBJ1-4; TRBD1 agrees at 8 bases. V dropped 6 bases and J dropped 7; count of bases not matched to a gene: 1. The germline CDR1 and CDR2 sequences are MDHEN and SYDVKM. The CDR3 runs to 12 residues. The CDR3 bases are TGTGCCAGCAGGACAGGGGTTGAAAAACTGTTTTTT. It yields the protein CASRTGVEKLFF.

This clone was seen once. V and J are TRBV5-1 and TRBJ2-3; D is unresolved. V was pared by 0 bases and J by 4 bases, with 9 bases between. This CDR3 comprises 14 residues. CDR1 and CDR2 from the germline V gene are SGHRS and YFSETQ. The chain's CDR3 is CASSLEGGADTQYF. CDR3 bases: TGCGCCAGCAGCTTGGAAGGTGGGGCAGATACGCAGTATTTT.

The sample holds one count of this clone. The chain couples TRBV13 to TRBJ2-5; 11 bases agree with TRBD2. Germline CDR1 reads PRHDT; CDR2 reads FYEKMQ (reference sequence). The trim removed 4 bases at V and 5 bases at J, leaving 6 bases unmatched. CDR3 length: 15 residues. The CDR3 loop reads CASSYRLAGFETQYF. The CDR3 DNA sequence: TGTGCCAGCAGCTACCGACTAGCGGGATTCGAGACCCAGTACTTC.

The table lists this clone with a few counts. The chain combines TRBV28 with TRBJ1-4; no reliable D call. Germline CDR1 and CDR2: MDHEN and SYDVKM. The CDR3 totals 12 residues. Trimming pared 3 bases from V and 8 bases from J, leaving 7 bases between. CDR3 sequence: CASSFAWEKLFF. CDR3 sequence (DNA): TGTGCCAGCAGTTTTGCTTGGGAAAAACTGTTTTTT.

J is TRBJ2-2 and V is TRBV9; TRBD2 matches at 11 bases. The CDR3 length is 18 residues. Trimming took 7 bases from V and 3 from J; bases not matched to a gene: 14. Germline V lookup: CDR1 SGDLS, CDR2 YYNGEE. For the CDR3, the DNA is TGTGCCAGCTCCCCGGGTAGCGGGAGGGCCGGGGACACCGGGGAGCTGTTTTTT. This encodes CASSPGSGRAGDTGELFF.

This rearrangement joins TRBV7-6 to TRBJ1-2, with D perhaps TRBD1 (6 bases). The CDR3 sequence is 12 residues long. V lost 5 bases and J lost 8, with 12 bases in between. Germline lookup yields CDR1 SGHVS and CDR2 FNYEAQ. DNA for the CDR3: TGTGCCAGCAGCCAGGGGCGCGAGGGCTACACCTTC. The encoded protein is CASSQGREGYTF.

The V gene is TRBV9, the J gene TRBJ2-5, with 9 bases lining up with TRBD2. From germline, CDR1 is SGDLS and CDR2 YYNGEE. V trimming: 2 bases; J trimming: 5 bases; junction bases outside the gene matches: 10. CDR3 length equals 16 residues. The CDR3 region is CASSVRPLAGLETQYF. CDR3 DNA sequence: TGTGCCAGCAGCGTTAGACCACTAGCGGGTTTGGAGACCCAGTACTTC.

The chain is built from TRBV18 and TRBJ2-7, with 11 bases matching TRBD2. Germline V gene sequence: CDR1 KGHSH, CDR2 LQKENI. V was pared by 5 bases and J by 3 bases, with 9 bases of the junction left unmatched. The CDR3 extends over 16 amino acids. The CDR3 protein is CASSATSSGRYYEQYF. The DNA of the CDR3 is TGTGCCAGCTCAGCCACGTCTAGCGGGAGGTACTACGAGCAGTACTTC.

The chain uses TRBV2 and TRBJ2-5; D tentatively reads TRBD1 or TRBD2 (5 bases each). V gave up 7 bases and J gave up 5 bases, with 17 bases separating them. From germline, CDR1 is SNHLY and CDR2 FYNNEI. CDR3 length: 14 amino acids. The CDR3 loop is CASKSSRGGETQYF. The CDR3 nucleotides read TGTGCCAGCAAGTCTAGCCGGGGCGGGGAGACCCAGTACTTC.

CDR3 coding DNA: TGTGCCAGTAGTAGTATAGGAATTATAACCGGGGAGCTGTTTTTT. This sequence encodes CASSSIGIITGELFF. This chain uses TRBV19 with TRBJ2-2; D is ambiguous. The germline gives CDR1 LNHDA, CDR2 SQIVND (reference sequence). CDR3 size: 15 residues. Trimming stripped 4 bases from V and 5 bases from J, with 14 bases between.